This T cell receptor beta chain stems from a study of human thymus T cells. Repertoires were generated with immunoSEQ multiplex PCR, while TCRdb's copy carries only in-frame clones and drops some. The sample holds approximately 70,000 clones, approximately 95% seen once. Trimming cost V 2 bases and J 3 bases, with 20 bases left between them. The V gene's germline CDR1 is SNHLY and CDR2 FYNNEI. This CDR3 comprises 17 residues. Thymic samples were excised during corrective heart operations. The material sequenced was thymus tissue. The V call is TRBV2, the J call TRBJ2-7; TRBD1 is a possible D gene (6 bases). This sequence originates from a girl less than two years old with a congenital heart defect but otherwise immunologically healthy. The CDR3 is CASSEWTAAGSFYEQYF. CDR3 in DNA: TGTGCCAGCAGTGAATGGACAGCCGCTGGGAGCTTCTACGAGCAGTACTTC. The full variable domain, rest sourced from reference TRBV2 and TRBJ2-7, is EPEVTQTPSHQVTQMGQEVILRCVPISNHLYFYWYRQILGQKVEFLVSFYNNEISEKSEIFDDQFSVERPDGSNFTLKIRSTKLEDSAMYFCASSEWTAAGSFYEQYFGPGTRLTVT.